This T cell receptor (beta chain) is from a study of T-cell memory formation after mild COVID-19. Study-wide background: Largely donor-specific sequence clusters came from two donors. Study-wide results and limits: While clones contracting from day 15 to 85 were balanced between CD4 and CD8, later expanders leaned CD4+. Among contracting clones, CD4+ were mainly CM/EM and CD8+ enriched in EMRA.

Trimming shortened V by 3 bases and J by 4 bases, and 13 bases separated the two germline ends. This CDR3 has 15 residues. The germline gives CDR1 SGHVS, CDR2 FNYEAQ. cDNA libraries for TCR alpha and TCR beta, carrying sample barcodes and UMIs, came from 5'RACE with constant-segment primers. TCRdb reprocessed the 5' RACE reads via MiXCR and lists one record per CDR3 protein. The sample lists about 470,000 distinct CDR3 sequences, 20% to 25% occurring once. Details on this clonotype: Its antigen is currently unknown.

This sequence joins TRBV7-6 and TRBJ2-1, with D possibly being TRBD2 (6 bases). Material for sequencing was PBMCs or a T cell subset sorted from them (not recorded which). This clonotype originated in an adult woman who had mild COVID-19 (a few samples of this study predate the infection). Cell type and time point are not known. The CDR3 DNA is TGTGCCAGCAGCTTCCGGGACTCGAATTACAATGAGCAGTTCTTC. This codes for CASSFRDSNYNEQFF.